Reported below is one T cell receptor beta chain. The sample originates from a study of cytomegalovirus exposure and HLA in healthy donors. Primers included in the PCR were 60 Vbeta and 13 Jbeta primers. In the study's own analysis: It was a later analysis that counted 79 million or so unique TCR beta chains, of which roughly 11 million were shared. Only in-frame clones appear in the TCRdb table, and some are missing; sequencing was by immunoSEQ multiplex PCR. V and J calls and clone size come straight from that table; D and trimming were deduced from the DNA. The sample lists fewer than 250,000 clones, over 60% occurring once. The CDR3 sequence is 16 residues long. V lost 1 base to trimming and J lost 2 bases, with 15 bases between them. Germline V gene sequence: CDR1 SGHDT, CDR2 YYEEEE.

Material: PBMCs. This TCR derives from a man in his late teens or twenties in good health and CMV-seronegative. The chain links TRBV5-6 to TRBJ1-1; D possibly corresponds to TRBD1 (5 bases). This CDR3 is CASSLYLFRANTEAFF. The CDR3 coding sequence is TGTGCCAGCAGCTTGTATTTATTCAGGGCCAACACTGAAGCTTTCTTT.